A selection of T cell receptor beta chains follows, all from one sample in a study of blood T cells in healthy people across ages. TCRdb passed the 5' RACE reads through MiXCR, listing each CDR3 protein once. The table has around 1,600,000 distinct CDR3 sequences, roughly two fifths seen once. The sequencing input was blood. These receptors were taken from a woman aged 18 to 35 in good health. Each CDR3 is given with its conserved first and last residue. A D gene is named only where the DNA matches it firmly. Size is omitted from some rows. Given values are once, few, many or a class for expanded clones.

D | length | J | V | size | DNA | CDR3
. | 17 | TRBJ2-1 | TRBV5-1 | . | TGCGCCAGCAGCCTGGGCTTTGGTAGGGGTTCCTACAATGAGCAGTTCTTC | CASSLGFGRGSYNEQFF
. | 17 | TRBJ1-2 | TRBV4-3 | few | TGCGCCAGCAGCCAAGGGCGAGGGCACAAGCGTAACTATGGCTACACCTTC | CASSQGRGHKRNYGYTF
. | 17 | TRBJ2-4 | TRBV29-1 | many | TGCAGCGTTGGGATCCCAGAGGCGGGCTTGGCCAAAAACATTCAGTACTTC | CSVGIPEAGLAKNIQYF
TRBD2 | 17 | TRBJ2-3 | TRBV7-2 | few | TGTGCTAGCAGGACAAAGGGACTAGCGGGGACCACAGATACGCAGTATTTT | CASRTKGLAGTTDTQYF
. | 15 | TRBJ1-1 | TRBV3-1 | few | TGTGCCAGCAGCCCCGGCGGGGAGGGGGGAGATGAAGCTTTCTTT | CASSPGGEGGDEAFF
TRBD1 | 15 | TRBJ2-3 | TRBV6-1 | . | TGTGCCAGCAGTCGGGACAGGGTTCGAACAGATACGCAGTATTTT | CASSRDRVRTDTQYF
. | 15 | TRBJ2-5 | TRBV6-5 | . | TGTGCCAGCAGTTACGGTACTAGTAGGATGGAGACCCAGTACTTC | CASSYGTSRMETQYF
. | 14 | TRBJ1-1 | TRBV3-1 | . | TGTGCCAGCAGCCAGTCGGACCAGAGGACTGAAGCTTTCTTT | CASSQSDQRTEAFF
. | 13 | TRBJ2-3 | TRBV7-2 | . | TGTGCCAGCAGCCCCCAGCACGCAGATACGCAGTATTTT | CASSPQHADTQYF
. | 12 | TRBJ1-2 | TRBV20-1 | . | TGCAGTGCTAGAGATTGGACAGATGGCTACACCTTC | CSARDWTDGYTF
TRBD2 | 14 | TRBJ2-3 | TRBV20-1 | few | TGCAGTGCGTCAGGAGCGGGGGTCACAGATACGCAGTATTTT | CSASGAGVTDTQYF
. | 14 | TRBJ2-3 | TRBV12-3/TRBV12-4 | . | TGTGCCAGCAGTCTCCGCGGCCACTACGGTACGCAGTATTTT | CASSLRGHYGTQYF
TRBD1 | 14 | TRBJ2-7 | TRBV11-2 | . | TGTGCCAGCAGCGCTGACAGGGGCCCCTACGAGCAGTACTTC | CASSADRGPYEQYF
. | 14 | TRBJ2-7 | TRBV28 | . | TGTGCCAGCAGCTTACCCCTTACAGGCTCTGAGCAGTACTTC | CASSLPLTGSEQYF
. | 15 | TRBJ2-3 | TRBV24-1 | once | TGTGCCACCAGTGATGTGGTGGGGGCTGGAGATACGCAGTATTTT | CATSDVVGAGDTQYF
. | 17 | TRBJ2-1 | TRBV6-2/TRBV6-3 | . | TGTGCCAGCAGTTACCCCAGGACACCTCGATCCTACAATGAGCAGTTCTTC | CASSYPRTPRSYNEQFF
TRBD1 | 15 | TRBJ2-5 | TRBV4-3 | . | TGCGCCAGCAGCCAAGGGACAGGGGACAGCGGAGGCCAGTACTTC | CASSQGTGDSGGQYF
. | 12 | TRBJ2-1 | TRBV6-2/TRBV6-3 | few | TGTGCCAGCAGTATTAGCGGAAATGAGCAGTTCTTC | CASSISGNEQFF
. | 15 | TRBJ2-1 | TRBV5-1 | . | TGCGCCAGCAGCCAGACCGGGACGACGGAGGGGGAGCAGTTCTTC | CASSQTGTTEGEQFF
. | 13 | TRBJ2-7 | TRBV6-1 | . | TGTGCCAGCGGACCCTGGCAGACTTACGAGCAGTACTTC | CASGPWQTYEQYF
. | 16 | TRBJ2-3 | TRBV20-1 | many | TGCAGTGTCCAGGGGGGCGCGGGGGCTAGCACAGATACGCAGTATTTT | CSVQGGAGASTDTQYF
. | 17 | TRBJ2-1 | TRBV10-3 | . | TGTGCCATCAGTGAGTCACGGGTGGTAGGGTCCTACAATGAGCAGTCCTTC | CAISESRVVGSYNEQSF
. | 16 | TRBJ2-3 | TRBV6-6 | . | TGTGCCAGCACTCTTCAAGTGGGGACTAGCACAGATACGCAGTATTTT | CASTLQVGTSTDTQYF
. | 13 | TRBJ2-7 | TRBV4-2 | many | TGTGCCAGCAGCCAAGAGTTTGCCTACGAGCAGTACTTC | CASSQEFAYEQYF
. | 15 | TRBJ2-2 | TRBV5-6 | . | TGTGCCAGCAGCCGCTACTGGGGGACCACCGGGGAGCTGTTTTTT | CASSRYWGTTGELFF
TRBD1 | 18 | TRBJ2-1 | TRBV4-3 | . | TGCGCCAGCAGCCAAGAAATCCAAGGGGGCGCGCTGTACAATGAGCAGTTCTTC | CASSQEIQGGALYNEQFF